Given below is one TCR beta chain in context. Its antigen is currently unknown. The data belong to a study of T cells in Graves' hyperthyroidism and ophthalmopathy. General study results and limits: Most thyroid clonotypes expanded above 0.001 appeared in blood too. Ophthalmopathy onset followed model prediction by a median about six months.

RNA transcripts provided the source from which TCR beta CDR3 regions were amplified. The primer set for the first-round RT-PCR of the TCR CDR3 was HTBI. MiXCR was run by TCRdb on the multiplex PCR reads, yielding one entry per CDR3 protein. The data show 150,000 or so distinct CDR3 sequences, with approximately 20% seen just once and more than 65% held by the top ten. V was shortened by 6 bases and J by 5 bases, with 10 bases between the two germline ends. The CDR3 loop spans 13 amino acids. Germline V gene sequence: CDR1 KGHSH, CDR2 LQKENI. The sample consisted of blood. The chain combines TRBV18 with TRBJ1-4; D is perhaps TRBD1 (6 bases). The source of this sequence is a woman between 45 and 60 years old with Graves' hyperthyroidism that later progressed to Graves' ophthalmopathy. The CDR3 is CASSGTQNEKLFF. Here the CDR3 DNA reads TGTGCCAGCTCGGGGACACAGAATGAAAAACTGTTTTTT.